This T cell receptor (beta chain) was recorded in a study of a mutant IDH1 vaccine in newly diagnosed glioma. At the level of the study: Vaccination was launched 4-6 weeks after radiotherapy alone, or with temozolomide cycles. Of the patients given treatment, around 62% were male and approximately 40% were female, and a mean age of around 38 years was recorded.

This table comes from immunoSEQ multiplex PCR, and its TCRdb copy is limited to in-frame clones, with some not included. The repertoire consists of tens of thousands of clones, with roughly 80% occurring once and the leading ten covering over 9.5%. Details on this clone: The antigen is not known.

This CDR3 is 13 amino acids long. The germline gives CDR1 SGHNT, CDR2 YENEEA. V lost 8 bases, J lost 0 bases, and 11 bases lay in between. This sample's time point: week 35, safety follow-up. In every dose of vaccine, 300 ug of mutant IDH1 20-mer peptide was given alongside topical imiquimod. Source: PBMCs, taken from a glioma patient whose treatment included an IDH1 peptide vaccine. The TCR originated in a man aged 18 to 30 with glioma. This chain uses TRBV11-3 with TRBJ2-7; weak D call: TRBD1 (6 bases). CDR3 in amino acids: CASQGPLSYEQYF. DNA for the CDR3: TGTGCCAGCCAGGGGCCTCTCTCCTACGAGCAGTACTTC.